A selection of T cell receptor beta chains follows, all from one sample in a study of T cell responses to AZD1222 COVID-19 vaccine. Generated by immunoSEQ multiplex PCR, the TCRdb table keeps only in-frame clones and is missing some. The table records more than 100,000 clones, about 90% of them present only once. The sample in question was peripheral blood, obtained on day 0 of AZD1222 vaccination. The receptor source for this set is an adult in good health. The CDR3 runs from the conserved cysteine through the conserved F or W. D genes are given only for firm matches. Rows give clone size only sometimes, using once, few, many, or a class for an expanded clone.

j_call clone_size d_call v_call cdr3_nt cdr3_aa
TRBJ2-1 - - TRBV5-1 TGCGCCAGCAGCTTTGGGCAGCACAATGAGCAGTTCTTC CASSFGQHNEQFF
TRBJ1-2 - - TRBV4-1 TGCGCCAGCAGCCAAGCCCCCGGGACTGACTATGGCTACACCTTC CASSQAPGTDYGYTF
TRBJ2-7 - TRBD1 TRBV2 TGTGCCAGCACCCCGCCAGGGGGCGTGGGGTCCTACGAGCAGTACTTC CASTPPGGVGSYEQYF
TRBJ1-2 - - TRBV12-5 TGTGCTAGTGGTTTGGTACCTCTCCTGCGGCAAAACTATGGCTACACCTTC CASGLVPLLRQNYGYTF
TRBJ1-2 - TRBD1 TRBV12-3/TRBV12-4 TGTGCCAGCAGTTTAGGGACAGGTGGTGGCTACACCTTC CASSLGTGGGYTF
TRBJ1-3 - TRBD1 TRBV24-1 TGTGCCACCAGCCGGACAGGTGATGTCTCTGGAAACACCATATATTTT CATSRTGDVSGNTIYF
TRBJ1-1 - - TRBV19 TGTGCCAGTAGTGCCGTCTACTGGATGAACACTGAAGCTTTCTTT CASSAVYWMNTEAFF
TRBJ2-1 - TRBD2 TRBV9 TGTGCCAGCAGCGTAGGAGGCGGGGGGCCCTACAATGAGCAGTTCTTC CASSVGGGGPYNEQFF
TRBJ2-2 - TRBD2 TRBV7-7 TGTGCCGTAGGGGAGGGGAACACCGGGGAGCTGTTTTTT CAVGEGNTGELFF
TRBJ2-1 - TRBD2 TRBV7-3 TGTGCCAGCAGCTTAATGCCGGGGGGCAATGAGCAGTTCTTC CASSLMPGGNEQFF
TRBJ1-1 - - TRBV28 TGTGCCAGCAGTTTGACATGGACTGAAGCTTTCTTT CASSLTWTEAFF
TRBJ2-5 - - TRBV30 TGTGCCTGGAGTGTGCAAGAGCAAGAGACCCAGTACTTC CAWSVQEQETQYF
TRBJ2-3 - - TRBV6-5 TGTGCCAGCAGGCGGGACCTCGGGGCAGATACGCAGTATTTT CASRRDLGADTQYF
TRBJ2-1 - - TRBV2 TGTGCCAGCCGAGGAGGGGTGCCCTTGAATGAGCAGTTCTTC CASRGGVPLNEQFF
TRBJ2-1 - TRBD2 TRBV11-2 TGTGCCAGCAGGGGACTAGCGGGAGTCAATGAGCAGTTCTTC CASRGLAGVNEQFF
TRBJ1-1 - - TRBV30 TGTGCCTGGAGTACCGGGACGGGGAACACTGAAGCTTTCTTT CAWSTGTGNTEAFF
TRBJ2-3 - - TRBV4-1 TGCGCCAGCAGCCAAGATCCGCTTAGCACAGATACGCAGTATTTT CASSQDPLSTDTQYF
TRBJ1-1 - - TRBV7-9 TGTGCCAGCAGCTTAGGTGGGGTCCAAGGTGAAGCTTTCTTT CASSLGGVQGEAFF
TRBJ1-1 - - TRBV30 TGTGCCTGGAGCGGGGGGCACAGCTATAACACTGAAGCTTTCTTT CAWSGGHSYNTEAFF
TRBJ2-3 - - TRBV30 TGTGCCTGGGGCCGCACGAATACGCAGTATTTT CAWGRTNTQYF
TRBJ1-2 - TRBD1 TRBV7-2 TGTGCCAGCAGCTATTCAGGGGGACTTAGTGGGGGCTACACCTTC CASSYSGGLSGGYTF
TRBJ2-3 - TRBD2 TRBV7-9 TGTGCCAGCAGCTCCCTCGAAGCGGGAGGATGGACAGATACGCAGTATTTT CASSSLEAGGWTDTQYF
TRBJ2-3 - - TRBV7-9 TGTGCCAGCAGCTTCGGACTCGGCACAGATACGCAGTATTTT CASSFGLGTDTQYF
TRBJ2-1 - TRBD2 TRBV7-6 TGTGCCAGCAGCTTAGCAACTAGCGGGGGTAATGAGCAGTTCTTC CASSLATSGGNEQFF
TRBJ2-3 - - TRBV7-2 TGTGCCAGCAGCCCATCGGGGAACAAACGGGATACGCAGTATTTT CASSPSGNKRDTQYF
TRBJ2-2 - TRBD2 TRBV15 TGTGCCACCAGCAAGACTAGCGTTGGCACCGGGGAGCTGTTTTTT CATSKTSVGTGELFF
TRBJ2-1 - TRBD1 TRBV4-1 TGCGCCAGCAGCCAAGGACAACAGGGGACCTACAATGAGCAGTTCTTC CASSQGQQGTYNEQFF
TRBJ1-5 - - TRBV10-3 TGTGCCATCAGTGAATCAGTAGGGCAACAGCCCCAGCATTTT CAISESVGQQPQHF
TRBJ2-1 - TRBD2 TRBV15 TGTGCCACCAGCAGAGTAGCGGGAGACTACAATGAGCAGTTCTTC CATSRVAGDYNEQFF
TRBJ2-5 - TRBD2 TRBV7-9 TGTGCCAGCAGCTTATCGCGGCTAGCGGGAGTCGAGACCCAGTACTTC CASSLSRLAGVETQYF
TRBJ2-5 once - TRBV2 TGTGCCAGCAGTGGGCAAGGGACCGCCGGAGAGACCCAGTACTTC CASSGQGTAGETQYF
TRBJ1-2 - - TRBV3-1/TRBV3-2 TGTGCCAGCAGCTACCCCGGGGGGAGTCATAACTATGGCTACACCTTC CASSYPGGSHNYGYTF
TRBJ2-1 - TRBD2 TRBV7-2 TGTGCCAGCAGCTCTAGCAGAGCGGGAGGGCTGAATGAGCAGTTCTTC CASSSSRAGGLNEQFF
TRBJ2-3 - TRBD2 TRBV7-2 TGTGCCAGTCCAGGCAGCGGGACTGATACGCAGTATTTT CASPGSGTDTQYF
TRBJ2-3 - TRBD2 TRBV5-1 TGCGCCAGCAGCTTGGTACTGGCGGGGGGCCATAAGTATTTT CASSLVLAGGHKYF
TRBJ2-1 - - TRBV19 TGTGCCAGTAGTATGCATAGCGTCGGGAATGAGCAGTTCTTC CASSMHSVGNEQFF
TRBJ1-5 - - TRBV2 TGTGCCAGCAGTGGAGTAACCAATCAGCCCCAGCATTTT CASSGVTNQPQHF
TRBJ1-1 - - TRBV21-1 TGTGCCAGCAGCACCCAACAGGAGAACACTGAAGCTTTCTTT CASSTQQENTEAFF
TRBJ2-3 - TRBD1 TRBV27 TGTGCCAGCAGAGAGATTACGGGACAGTTGGATACGCAGTATTTT CASREITGQLDTQYF
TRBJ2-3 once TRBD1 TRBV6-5 TGTGCCAGCAGTTACGCCGGGACAGGGAATACGCAGTATTTT CASSYAGTGNTQYF
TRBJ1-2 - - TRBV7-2 TGTGCCAGCAGCTTAGATTCGGGCAGTACTGGCTACACCTTC CASSLDSGSTGYTF
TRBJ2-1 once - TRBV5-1 TGCGCCAGCAGCTTGGACGGGGGCAGAATTGATTGGGCGTACAAGTTCTTC CASSLDGGRIDWAYKFF
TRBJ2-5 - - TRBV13 TGTGCCAGCAGCTTAAGTTGGCAAGAGACCCAGTACTTC CASSLSWQETQYF
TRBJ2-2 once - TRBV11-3 TGTGCCAGCAGCTCTACGTTCAGTATGGAGCTGTTTTTT CASSSTFSMELFF
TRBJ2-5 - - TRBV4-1 TGCGCCAGCAGCCTTAGAGCCGGGACGGGGAGCCAAGAGACCCAGTACTTC CASSLRAGTGSQETQYF
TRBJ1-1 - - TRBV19 TGTGCCAGTAGTATAGCCCGGGACATCTTGAACACTGAAGCTTTCTTT CASSIARDILNTEAFF
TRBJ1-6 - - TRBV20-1 TGCAGTGCTAGTGATAGAAGCTCCTATAATTCACCCCTCCACTTT CSASDRSSYNSPLHF
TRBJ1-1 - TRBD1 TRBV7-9 TGTGCCAGCAGCCCCACAGGGGGGCGAGCTTTCTTT CASSPTGGRAFF
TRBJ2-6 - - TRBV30 TGTGCCTGGGGGGGGGCTAGAAACTCTGGGGCCAACGTCCTGACTTTC CAWGGARNSGANVLTF
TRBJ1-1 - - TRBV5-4 TGTGCCAGCAGCTCCCTCGGGTCTGAAGCTTTCTTT CASSSLGSEAFF
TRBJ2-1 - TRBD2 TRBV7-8 TGTGCCAGCAGCCCGGACTCCGCGGGAGGAGAGCAGTTCTTC CASSPDSAGGEQFF
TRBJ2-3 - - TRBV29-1 TGCAGCGCACGGGGCCGGTGGGGCACAGATACGCAGTATTTT CSARGRWGTDTQYF
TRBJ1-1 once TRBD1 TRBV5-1 TGCGCCAGCAGCTTGCGGGCAGGGGGCCCCGACACTGAAGCTTTCTTT CASSLRAGGPDTEAFF
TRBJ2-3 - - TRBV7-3 TGTGCCAGCAGCTTTTCGGTAGGCCTCACAGATACGCAGTATTTT CASSFSVGLTDTQYF
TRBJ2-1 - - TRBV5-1 TGCGCCAGCAGCTTTTCGGCAGGGGACTACAATGAGCAGTTCTTC CASSFSAGDYNEQFF